What follows are 23 T cell receptor beta chains derived from one specimen sequenced in a study of spatial heterogeneity in lung cancer. TCRdb called the 5' RACE reads again in MiXCR, with one record for every CDR3 protein. The profile covers about 18,000 distinct CDR3 sequences, with around a fifth appearing a single time and over 13% taken by the ten largest. Sample time point: sample taken at primary tumor resection. Whole RNA, which was extracted from tumor, nontumor lung tissue or frozen PBMC, was sequenced without any cell sorting. Material: PBMCs, obtained at surgery. Receptors originate from a male donor with early-stage non-small cell lung cancer.

This clonotype was recorded many times. The chain links TRBV7-6 to TRBJ2-5, with D hard to call. Between the trimmed V and J ends, which lost 6 bases and 4 bases, there was a span of 15 bases. CDR1 is SGHVS, CDR2 FNYEAQ, per germline. The CDR3 spans 14 residues. The CDR3 region is CASRLNPGRETQYF. CDR3 nucleotide sequence: TGTGCCAGCAGACTTAACCCAGGTAGAGAGACCCAGTACTTC.

The CDR3 here is CASNPTGLDEQFF. For the CDR3, the DNA is TGTGCCAGCAACCCAACAGGGCTTGATGAGCAGTTCTTC. The chain joins TRBV5-6 to TRBJ2-1, with D maybe TRBD1 (6 bases). This CDR3 comprises 13 residues. Trimming removed 6 bases from V and 8 bases from J, with 15 bases in between. CDR1 is SGHDT and CDR2 is YYEEEE in the germline V gene. The variable domain in full, with the rest retrieved from reference TRBV5-6 and TRBJ2-1, is DAGVTQSPTHLIKTRGQQVTLRCSPKSGHDTVSWYQQALGQGPQFIFQYYEEEERQRGNFPDRFSGHQFPNYSSELNVNALLLGDSALYLCASNPTGLDEQFFGPGTRLTVL.

V gene TRBV7-8 combines with J gene TRBJ2-1, with 11 nucleotides matching TRBD2. The CDR3 has 17 residues. Trimming cost V 5 bases and J 4 bases; bases outside gene matches: 10. Germline-derived CDR1 and CDR2 are SGHVS and FQNEAQ. As DNA, the CDR3 is TGTGCCAGCAGCCCATACATAGCGGGGGGGTTTTACAATGAGCAGTTCTTC. It translates to CASSPYIAGGFYNEQFF.

This clonotype counts as medium-sized. The chain recombines TRBV21-1 with TRBJ2-3; TRBD1 was called by the table and not checked on the DNA. TRBV21-1 is a pseudogene segment. This CDR3 contains 15 residues. This CDR3 reads CASSGPGGDTDTQYF. The CDR3 DNA reads as TGTGCCAGCAGTGGACCCGGCGGCGACACAGATACGCAGTATTTT.

The DNA of the CDR3 is TGTGCCAGCAGTTACAGACCCCCCGACGAGCAGTACTTC. Its translation is CASSYRPPDEQYF. The chain employs TRBV6-5 and TRBJ2-7; D gene unclear. The CDR3 sequence is 13 residues long. V lost 2 bases, J lost 5 bases, and 10 bases lay in between. Germline lookup yields CDR1 MNHEY and CDR2 SVGAGI.

The chain recombines TRBV27 with TRBJ2-7; D possibly uses TRBD1 or TRBD2 (5 bases each). CDR3 size: 13 residues. Germline lookup yields CDR1 MNHEY and CDR2 SMNVEV (reference sequence). The ends were cut back, 2 bases at V and 2 bases at J, with 7 bases in the middle. CDR3 DNA sequence: TGTGCCAGCAGTTTACAGGGACCCTACGAGCAGTACTTC. This translates into CASSLQGPYEQYF.

This clonotype was detected many times. The gene calls are TRBV12-3 or TRBV12-4 and TRBJ1-1; D ambiguous. The CDR3 covers 13 residues. V dropped 1 base and J dropped 2 bases, with 5 bases sitting between them. CDR3: CASSLGPNTEAFF. The CDR3 region has the DNA TGTGCCAGCAGTTTAGGACCCAACACTGAAGCTTTCTTT.

This clonotype was counted a few times. The genes are TRBV29-1 and TRBJ1-5; maybe TRBD1 (6 bases). In germline, CDR1 is SQVTM, CDR2 ANQGSEA. V lost 5 bases to trimming and J lost 9 bases, with 17 bases between them. This CDR3 contains 13 residues. The CDR3, as DNA: TGCAGCGTTTTACAGGGCCCCGTCTGGCCCCAGCATTTT. Protein sequence: CSVLQGPVWPQHF. Full variable domain (outside the CDR3, taken from reference TRBV29-1 and TRBJ1-5): SAVISQKPSRDICQRGTSLTIQCQVDSQVTMMFWYRQQPGQSLTLIATANQGSEATYESGFVIDKFPISRPNLTFSTLTVSNMSPEDSSIYLCSVLQGPVWPQHFGDGTRLSIL.

This clonotype was recorded at least ten times. The CDR3 reads CASSLGQGSGTEAFF. The CDR3 DNA is TGTGCCAGCAGCTTAGGACAGGGATCGGGCACTGAAGCTTTCTTT. The chain links TRBV5-4 to TRBJ1-1, with TRBD1 identical over 8 bases. Unmatched junction bases numbered 7, after V lost 2 bases and J lost 4 bases. Germline V gene lookup returns CDR1 SGHNT and CDR2 YYREEE (reference sequence). The CDR3 length is 15 residues.

This clonotype came up many times. V gene TRBV27 combines with J gene TRBJ2-5; a possible D gene is TRBD1 (5 bases). Deletions cut 2 bases from V and 1 base from J, with 14 bases between. Germline assignment: CDR1 MNHEY and CDR2 SMNVEV (reference sequence). CDR3 length: 16 residues. The CDR3 coding sequence is TGTGCCAGCAGTTTAAAAGGGGCAGGGCTCCAAGAGACCCAGTACTTC. As protein: CASSLKGAGLQETQYF.

With respect to this clonotype: This sequence may be a read error, since a much larger clone differs from it by one base. This chain joins TRBV10-3 and TRBJ2-2; 7 bases line up with TRBD1. The CDR3 is 15 residues long. Looked up from germline, CDR1 is ENHRY and CDR2 is SYGVKD. This CDR3 reads CTIRPGTDTTGELFF. The CDR3 nucleotides are TGTACCATCAGACCCGGGACAGATACCACCGGGGAGCTGTTTTTT.

The chain uses TRBV3-1 and TRBJ1-1, with TRBD1 as a possible D gene (6 bases). From germline, CDR1 is LGHDT and CDR2 YNNKEL (reference sequence). V was clipped by 5 bases and J by 5 bases, with 18 bases between them. The CDR3 is 15 amino acids. The CDR3 is CASSARSDRKTEAFF. The CDR3 DNA sequence: TGTGCCAGCAGCGCCCGAAGTGACAGGAAAACTGAAGCTTTCTTT.

This clonotype has a handful of counts. The chain employs TRBV4-2 and TRBJ1-6, with a weak D call TRBD1 (5 bases). Germline V gene lookup returns CDR1 LGHNA and CDR2 YNFKEQ. Trimming took 1 base from V and 9 from J, leaving 10 bases between them. The CDR3 is 14 residues long. CDR3 sequence: CASSQAGEGSPLHF. CDR3 sequence (DNA): TGTGCCAGCAGCCAAGCGGGGGAAGGTTCACCCCTCCACTTT.

In its sample, this clonotype was seen a few times. The chain has TRBV18 and TRBJ2-3, with 10 bases matching TRBD2. The length of the CDR3 is 15 residues. CDR1 is KGHSH, CDR2 LQKENI, per germline. With V trimmed by 6 bases and J by 8 bases, 11 bases remained unmatched. The chain's CDR3 is CASSLSGGASATQYF. The CDR3 DNA reads as TGTGCCAGCTCCCTGAGCGGGGGGGCCTCAGCTACGCAGTATTTT.

This clonotype was found many times. This sequence joins TRBV30 and TRBJ2-1, with a tentative D call TRBD2 (7 bases). This CDR3 comprises 14 residues. Germline V gene lookup returns CDR1 GTSNPN and CDR2 SVGIG (reference sequence). Trimming removed 0 bases at V and 5 bases at J, with 11 bases between. Written as DNA, the CDR3 is TGTGCCTGGAGTGTAAGGGGGGGAAACAATGAGCAGTTCTTC. Translating it yields CAWSVRGGNNEQFF.

The J gene is TRBJ2-6, the V gene TRBV19, with 8 positions matching TRBD2. In germline, CDR1 is LNHDA, CDR2 SQIVND (reference sequence). The CDR3 is 17 amino acids. The J segment lost 0 bases and the V segment lost 7 bases, leaving 8 bases of the junction unmatched. The CDR3 DNA sequence: TGTGCCAGTAAACTAGCGGCGGATACCTCTGGGGCCAACGTCCTGACTTTC. Its protein product is CASKLAADTSGANVLTF.

In regard to this clonotype: The junction and the germline gene differ at one end; a read error may be behind it. The chain couples TRBV12-5 to TRBJ2-7, with D possibly being TRBD1 (5 bases). Germline lookup yields CDR1 LGHNT and CDR2 FRNRAP. The CDR3 runs to 13 residues. The CDR3 here is CAGGQGVTYEQYF. The CDR3 nucleotides are TGTGCTGGTGGCCAAGGGGTTACCTACGAGCAGTACTTC.

CDR3 in DNA: TGCGCCAGCAGCTCTCTACCTCACAGCGCGGGGGAGACCCAGTACTTC. Protein: CASSSLPHSAGETQYF. This chain joins TRBV5-1 and TRBJ2-5, with D possibly matching TRBD2 (6 bases). V gave up 3 bases and J gave up 5 bases, with 20 bases separating them. The CDR3 contains 16 residues. CDR1 SGHRS and CDR2 YFSETQ come from the germline V gene.

This clonotype was picked up a small number of times. The V gene is TRBV3-1, the J gene TRBJ1-2, with 7 bases that match TRBD1. Looked up from germline, CDR1 is LGHDT and CDR2 is YNNKEL (reference sequence). The ends lost 4 bases at V and 0 bases at J; junction bases unmatched: 11. This CDR3 spans 17 amino acids. The DNA for the CDR3 is TGTGCCAGCAGCCCGGGACAGCTCCGAGGCGCTAACTATGGCTACACCTTC. Translated: CASSPGQLRGANYGYTF.

This clonotype was seen repeatedly, ten times or more. The chain couples TRBV10-3 to TRBJ1-5, with D perhaps matching TRBD1 (5 bases). CDR1 is ENHRY, CDR2 SYGVKD, per germline. Trimming stripped 6 bases from V and 0 bases from J, with 9 bases between. The CDR3 length is 14 residues. This CDR3 reads CAISQGHSNQPQHF. CDR3 bases: TGTGCCATCAGCCAGGGCCATAGCAATCAGCCCCAGCATTTT.

The sample holds many counts of this clonotype. V gene TRBV7-3 combines with J gene TRBJ2-7, with 8 bases fitting TRBD1. Germline values: CDR1 SGHTA, CDR2 FQGTGA. The CDR3 runs to 13 residues. V was pared by 5 bases and J by 5 bases, with 5 bases of the junction left unmatched. For the CDR3, the DNA is TGTGCCAGCAGCGCAGACAGGGGTGACGAGCAGTACTTC. This gives the protein CASSADRGDEQYF. The entire variable domain, with the rest obtained from reference TRBV7-3 and TRBJ2-7, is as follows: GAGVSQTPSNKVTEKGKYVELRCDPISGHTALYWYRQSLGQGPEFLIYFQGTGAADDSGLPNDRFFAVRPEGSVSTLKIQRTERGDSAVYLCASSADRGDEQYFGPGTRLTVT.

The sample holds many counts of this clonotype. The chain uses TRBV20-1 and TRBJ1-2; D is perhaps TRBD1 (5 bases). The CDR3 totals 15 residues. The V end lost 3 bases, the J end lost 4 bases, and 18 bases lay between the germline ends. The germline V gene encodes CDR1 DFQATT and CDR2 SNEGSKA (reference sequence). The CDR3 sequence is CSARMGSGGGYGYTF. CDR3 DNA sequence: TGCAGTGCTAGGATGGGATCGGGGGGTGGCTATGGCTACACCTTC.

The chain links TRBV27 to TRBJ1-2; 8 bases are a match to TRBD1. CDR3 length: 15 residues. The V gene's germline CDR1 is MNHEY and CDR2 SMNVEV (reference sequence). V was clipped by 5 bases and J by 2 bases; unmatched bases: 7. The CDR3 here is CASSPRTGWNYGYTF. The CDR3 DNA reads as TGTGCCAGCAGTCCTCGGACAGGGTGGAACTATGGCTACACCTTC.